This TCR beta chain was identified during a study of control samples from healthy donors and cancer patients. This clone turned up a few times. Produced via immunoSEQ multiplex PCR; TCRdb's table is partial and in-frame only. The table includes 51,000 or so clones, roughly 80% detected once. Sequences were obtained from blood. This clonotype originated in a man between 65 and 85 years old in good health.

The CDR3, as DNA: TGTGCCAGCAGCGGTTCTAGCGGGAGATCAAGATACGAGCAGTACTTC. Amino acid sequence: CASSGSSGRSRYEQYF. The V gene is TRBV4-2, the J gene TRBJ2-7; TRBD2 agrees at 10 bases. CDR1 LGHNA and CDR2 YNFKEQ come from the germline V gene. This CDR3 comprises 16 residues. The ends lost 5 bases at V and 4 bases at J; junction bases unmatched: 11.